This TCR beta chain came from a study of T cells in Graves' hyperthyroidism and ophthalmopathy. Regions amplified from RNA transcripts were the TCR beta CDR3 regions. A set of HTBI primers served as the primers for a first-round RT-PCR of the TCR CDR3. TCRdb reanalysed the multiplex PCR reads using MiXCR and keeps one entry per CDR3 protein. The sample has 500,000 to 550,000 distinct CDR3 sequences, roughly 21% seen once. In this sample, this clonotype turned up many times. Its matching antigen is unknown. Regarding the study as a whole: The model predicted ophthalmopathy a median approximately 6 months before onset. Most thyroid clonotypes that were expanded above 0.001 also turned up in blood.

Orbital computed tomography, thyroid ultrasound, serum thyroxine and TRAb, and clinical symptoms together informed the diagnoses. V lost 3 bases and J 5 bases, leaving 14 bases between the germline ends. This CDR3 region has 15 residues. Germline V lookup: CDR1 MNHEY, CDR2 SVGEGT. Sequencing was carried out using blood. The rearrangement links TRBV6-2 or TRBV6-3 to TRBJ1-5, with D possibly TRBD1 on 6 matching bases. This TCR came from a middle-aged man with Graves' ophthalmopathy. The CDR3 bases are TGTGCCAGCAGTTATCGGGGGCGAGGAGATCAGCCCCAGCATTTT. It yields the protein CASSYRGRGDQPQHF.